These 23 T cell receptor beta chains came from one sample sequenced in a study of PD-L1 blockade in urothelial cancer. Sample time point: peripheral blood 6 weeks after treatment start. The assay was immunoSEQ multiplex PCR, and TCRdb's table has in-frame clones only and misses some. The sample holds about 120,000 clones, about 89% seen once. This specimen consisted of PBMCs, obtained around atezolizumab (anti-PD-L1) treatment. These TCRs come from a man between 60 and 70 years old with urothelial cancer.

The rearrangement uses TRBV19 and TRBJ2-7; 9 bases agree with TRBD1. CDR3 length: 15 amino acids. V lost 2 bases to trimming and J lost 5 bases; unmatched junction nucleotides: 7. CDR1 is LNHDA and CDR2 is SQIVND in the germline V gene (reference sequence). The CDR3 loop is CASSITGQGKHEQYF. CDR3 DNA sequence: TGTGCCAGTAGTATAACCGGACAGGGGAAACACGAGCAGTACTTC.

The chain recombines TRBV19 with TRBJ2-3, with D perhaps TRBD1 (5 bases). The CDR3 runs 14 residues. Between the trimmed V and J ends, which lost 7 bases and 6 bases, there was a span of 17 bases. Per the germline V gene, CDR1 is LNHDA and CDR2 is SQIVND (reference sequence). As DNA, the CDR3 is TGTGCCAGTACAGGGTGGCAAGGGGTGGATACGCAGTATTTT. Its protein is CASTGWQGVDTQYF.

The CDR3 bases are TGCAGCGTCCGATTAGACAAAAGCCAAGAGACCCAGTACTTC. It encodes CSVRLDKSQETQYF. The V call is TRBV29-1, the J call TRBJ2-5; D is undetermined. This CDR3 has 14 amino acids. Deletions cut 6 bases from V and 1 base from J, with 15 bases between. Germline V CDR1 and CDR2: SQVTM, ANQGSEA.

J is TRBJ1-1 and V is TRBV5-1; D ambiguous. Germline lookup yields CDR1 SGHRS and CDR2 YFSETQ. The CDR3 runs to 16 residues. V was shortened by 5 bases and J by 0 bases, with 17 bases between the two germline ends. The CDR3 sequence is CASRYDTSTMNTEAFF. The CDR3 region has the DNA TGCGCCAGCAGGTATGACACGAGTACCATGAACACTGAAGCTTTCTTT.

This sequence joins TRBV19 and TRBJ1-2; D not certain. This CDR3 contains 14 residues. Trimming left V 0 bases short and J 6 bases short, with 11 bases between. CDR1 is LNHDA and CDR2 is SQIVND in the germline V gene (reference sequence). CDR3 loop: CASSIDRQQNGYTF. The CDR3 DNA is TGTGCCAGTAGTATAGATCGTCAACAGAATGGCTACACCTTC.

The rearrangement uses TRBV15 and TRBJ2-1, with D perhaps TRBD1 (6 bases). Trimming removed 5 bases from V and 3 bases from J, with 8 bases in between. This CDR3 comprises 13 residues. From germline, CDR1 is LNHNV and CDR2 YYDKDF (reference sequence). The CDR3 spells CATSGTNYNEQFF. CDR3 DNA sequence: TGTGCCACCAGCGGGACAAACTACAATGAGCAGTTCTTC. The variable domain in full, completed from reference TRBV15 and TRBJ2-1, reads DAMVIQNPRYQVTQFGKPVTLSCSQTLNHNVMYWYQQKSSQAPKLLFHYYDKDFNNEADTPDNFQSRRPNTSFCFLDIRSPGLGDTAMYLCATSGTNYNEQFFGPGTRLTVL.

The chain combines TRBV27 with TRBJ1-5; possible D gene TRBD1, 5 bases. This CDR3 comprises 14 residues. Germline V gives CDR1 MNHEY, CDR2 SMNVEV (reference sequence). Trimming pared 3 bases from V and 5 bases from J, leaving 11 bases between. CDR3 loop: CASSFGGSHQPQHF. Here the CDR3 DNA reads TGTGCCAGCAGTTTCGGGGGTAGTCATCAGCCCCAGCATTTT.

This chain joins TRBV5-5 and TRBJ1-2; 7 bases map to TRBD1. J was trimmed by 5 bases and V by 4 bases; bases with no gene match: 5. Germline CDR1 reads SGHKS; CDR2 reads YYEKEE (reference sequence). CDR3 length equals 13 residues. CDR3 coding DNA: TGTGCCAGCAGCCAGGGGACAGCTTATGGCTACACCTTC. Translation gives CASSQGTAYGYTF.

J is TRBJ2-7 and V is TRBV28, with TRBD2 matching 7 bases. From germline, CDR1 is MDHEN and CDR2 SYDVKM. The CDR3 consists of 15 residues. V shed 10 bases, J shed 0 bases, and the junction held 12 bases outside the gene matches. The CDR3 sequence: CATRGVYKGSYEQYF. CDR3 bases: TGTGCCACCCGGGGGGTTTATAAAGGCTCCTACGAGCAGTACTTC.

The chain links TRBV5-6 to TRBJ2-7; 8 nucleotides agree with TRBD1. Per germline, CDR1 SGHDT and CDR2 YYEEEE. The CDR3 runs 15 residues. With V trimmed by 0 bases and J by 5 bases, 7 bases remained unmatched. The CDR3 coding sequence is TGTGCCAGCAGCTTGGGGGTCAGGGGGCAACACGAGCAGTACTTC. Its protein product is CASSLGVRGQHEQYF.

The chain has TRBV30 and TRBJ2-5; a possible D gene is TRBD1 (6 bases). Germline V gene sequence: CDR1 GTSNPN, CDR2 SVGIG (reference sequence). The V end lost 1 base, the J end lost 5 bases, and 17 bases lay between the germline ends. The CDR3 contains 15 residues. Here the CDR3 DNA reads TGTGCCTGGAGTGACTCCCAGGACCAGGGGGAGACCCAGTACTTC. Amino acid sequence: CAWSDSQDQGETQYF.

This chain connects TRBV7-9 to TRBJ2-5, with 9 positions matching TRBD2. V shed 1 base and J 1 base; nucleotides not matched to a gene: 4. The length of the CDR3 is 16 residues. Germline lookup yields CDR1 SEHNR and CDR2 FQNEAQ (reference sequence). CDR3 loop: CASSLGVAGAQETQYF. CDR3 DNA sequence: TGTGCCAGCAGCTTAGGTGTAGCGGGGGCCCAAGAGACCCAGTACTTC.

The rearrangement links TRBV6-4 to TRBJ1-2, with 7 bases identical to TRBD1. V shed 6 bases and J 3 bases; nucleotides not matched to a gene: 7. This CDR3 is built from 14 residues. Germline-derived CDR1 and CDR2 are MRHNA and SNTAGT. The chain's CDR3 is CASRPTTGDYGYTF. The CDR3 DNA is TGTGCCAGCAGACCTACCACAGGGGACTATGGCTACACCTTC.

V and J are TRBV28 and TRBJ1-4; 8 bases map to TRBD1. J was trimmed by 6 bases and V by 5 bases; bases with no gene match: 8. The CDR3 consists of 15 residues. Looked up from germline, CDR1 is MDHEN and CDR2 is SYDVKM. CDR3 amino acids: CASSRKGQAYEKLFF. CDR3 in DNA: TGTGCCAGCAGTAGGAAGGGACAGGCGTATGAAAAACTGTTTTTT.

V is TRBV20-1 and J is TRBJ2-3, with unresolved D. The V gene lost 5 bases and the J gene lost 2 bases, with 5 bases spanning the gap. CDR1 is DFQATT and CDR2 is SNEGSKA in the germline V gene (reference sequence). This CDR3 has 11 residues. DNA for the CDR3: TGCAGTGCTTACTACACAGATACGCAGTATTTT. Its protein is CSAYYTDTQYF.

The V call is TRBV4-1, the J call TRBJ2-5; TRBD2 might be the D (6 bases). Germline loops: CDR1 MGHRA, CDR2 YSYEKL. V was trimmed by 8 bases and J by 3 bases, leaving 16 bases between them. The CDR3 is made up of 14 amino acids. As DNA, the CDR3 is TGCGCCAGCTACCCAAAGCGGGTAGAAGAGACCCAGTACTTC. It is translated as CASYPKRVEETQYF.

This clone was counted once. The rearrangement uses TRBV11-2 and TRBJ1-1; D may be TRBD1 (5 bases). CDR1 SGHAT and CDR2 FQNNGV come from the germline V gene. The CDR3 is 15 residues long. The V and J ends lost 5 bases and 4 bases respectively, with 17 bases between them. CDR3: CASSTRQLSGTEAFF. CDR3 sequence (DNA): TGTGCCAGCAGCACCCGACAGCTCTCTGGCACTGAAGCTTTCTTT.

The chain combines TRBV21-1 with TRBJ2-2; TRBD2 was called by the table and not checked on the DNA. TRBV21-1 is an annotated pseudogene. The CDR3 spans 16 residues. The CDR3 spells CASSRGVAGVLGELFF. The CDR3, as DNA: TGTGCCAGCAGCAGGGGGGTAGCGGGAGTTCTCGGGGAGCTGTTTTTT.

This clone appeared a single time. The chain couples TRBV30 to TRBJ2-7, with TRBD1 as a possible D gene (5 bases). CDR1 and CDR2 from the germline V gene are GTSNPN and SVGIG (reference sequence). CDR3 size: 15 residues. V lost 4 bases and J lost 4, with 20 bases in between. CDR3 sequence reads: CAWIRPGWGGYEQYF. The CDR3 region has the DNA TGTGCCTGGATCCGACCAGGGTGGGGTGGTTACGAGCAGTACTTC.

The chain joins TRBV29-1 to TRBJ2-2; 8 bases agree with TRBD2. The trim removed 4 bases at V and 1 base at J, leaving 2 bases unmatched. Germline CDR1 reads SQVTM; CDR2 reads ANQGSEA. The length of the CDR3 is 14 residues. In nucleotides, the CDR3 is TGCAGCGTTGGGACTAGCTTGAACACCGGGGAGCTGTTTTTT. This gives the protein CSVGTSLNTGELFF.

In its sample, this clone was seen once. The rearrangement joins TRBV5-6 to TRBJ1-6, with 7 bases that match TRBD1. The CDR3 has 13 amino acids. Germline V lookup: CDR1 SGHDT, CDR2 YYEEEE. Trimming cost V 5 bases and J 10 bases; bases outside gene matches: 6. CDR3 nucleotide sequence: TGTGCCAGCAGTTCCCGGGACAGCTCACCCCTCCACTTT. Protein product: CASSSRDSSPLHF. The complete variable domain, with remaining parts taken from reference TRBV5-6 and TRBJ1-6, reads DAGVTQSPTHLIKTRGQQVTLRCSPKSGHDTVSWYQQALGQGPQFIFQYYEEEERQRGNFPDRFSGHQFPNYSSELNVNALLLGDSALYLCASSSRDSSPLHFGNGTRLTVT.

This sequence joins TRBV1 and TRBJ2-1; TRBD2, the table's D call, lacks a check against the DNA. TRBV1 is annotated as a pseudogene. The CDR3 length is 17 residues. CDR3 bases: TGCACCAGCAGCCAAGAAGGACTAGCGGACTCCTACAATGAGCAGTTCTTC. The encoded protein is CTSSQEGLADSYNEQFF.

CDR3 amino acids: CASREQDGTDTQYF. CDR3 nucleotide sequence: TGTGCCTCCCGCGAACAGGACGGCACAGATACGCAGTATTTT. The rearrangement uses TRBV10-3 and TRBJ2-3; D possibly corresponds to TRBD1 (5 bases). Trimming removed 11 bases from V and 1 base from J, with 16 bases in between. The CDR3 totals 14 residues. CDR1 and CDR2 (germline): ENHRY, SYGVKD.